One sample yielded the 28 T cell receptor beta chains listed below, sequenced in a study of T cells in Graves' hyperthyroidism and ophthalmopathy. RNA transcripts gave rise to amplified TCR beta CDR3 regions. The HTBI set primed first-round TCR CDR3 RT-PCR. TCRdb itself ran the multiplex PCR reads through MiXCR, one entry per CDR3 protein. The data hold 660,000 or so distinct CDR3 sequences, with about 45% observed a single time. The sample taken for sequencing was peripheral blood or thyroid tissue (not recorded which). The receptors stem from an adult man with Graves' disease, either hyperthyroidism or ophthalmopathy (not recorded which).

The J gene is TRBJ2-2, the V gene TRBV7-9; the match to TRBD2 covers 12 bases. This CDR3 spans 20 amino acids. V dropped 2 bases and J dropped 1; count of bases not matched to a gene: 11. Germline loops: CDR1 SEHNR, CDR2 FQNEAQ (reference sequence). This chain's CDR3 is CASSLSRIGTSGLNTGELFF. The CDR3 nucleotides are TGTGCCAGCAGCTTAAGTCGCATCGGGACTAGCGGGCTGAACACCGGGGAGCTGTTTTTT.

This clonotype showed up many times. The chain recombines TRBV25-1 with TRBJ2-2; 7 bases fit TRBD1. The CDR3 is 15 amino acids. With V trimmed by 6 bases and J by 3 bases, 7 bases remained unmatched. The V gene's germline CDR1 is MGHDK and CDR2 SYGVNS. CDR3: CASRWTGGYTGELFF. The DNA for the CDR3 is TGTGCCAGCAGATGGACAGGCGGGTACACCGGGGAGCTGTTTTTT.

As for this clonotype: Mismatch with germline at one junction end may stem from a read error. The chain uses TRBV7-2 and TRBJ1-1, with a weak D call TRBD1 (6 bases). Germline values: CDR1 SGHTA, CDR2 FQGNSA. The CDR3 sequence is 16 residues long. This CDR3 reads CASSQPRTEVITEAFF. CDR3 DNA sequence: TGCGCCAGCAGCCAACCCCGGACAGAAGTAATTACTGAAGCTTTCTTT.

In the case of this clonotype: This may be a read error: a much more frequent sequence differs by one nucleotide. The final CDR3 position lacks the conserved phenylalanine or tryptophan, pointing to a likely read error. This chain connects TRBV9 to TRBJ2-5; 7 bases fit TRBD1. CDR3 size: 14 residues. Germline V gene data show CDR1 as SGDLS and CDR2 as YYNGEE. V lost 2 bases to trimming and J lost 1 base; unmatched junction nucleotides: 2. The CDR3 nucleotides read TGTGCCAGCAGCGTGGGGGACAGCCAAGAGACCCAGTACCTC. Translation: CASSVGDSQETQYL.

This clonotype was detected only a few times. The J gene is TRBJ1-2, the V gene TRBV6-4, with D unresolved. The germline V gene has CDR1 MRHNA and CDR2 SNTAGT. V was clipped by 6 bases and J by 7 bases, with 12 bases between them. CDR3 size: 12 residues. The CDR3 is CASSPPPGGYTF. For the CDR3, the DNA is TGTGCCAGCAGCCCCCCCCCGGGTGGCTACACCTTC.

This clonotype was picked up one time. Because the CDR3 is missing its conserved closing phenylalanine or tryptophan, this is likely a read error. The DNA is omitted, as the CDR3 cannot be located on it reliably, and the CDR3 follows TCRdb's listing. The chain is built from TRBV11-3 and TRBJ2-7; the table gives TRBD2 as D, unverified against the DNA. CDR1 and CDR2 from the germline V gene are SGHNT and YENEEA. The CDR3 is 9 residues long, counting both termini. The CDR3 spells CASSLGLAG.

As concerns this clonotype: This clone may be a read error of a much larger clone one base away. The rearrangement links TRBV19 to TRBJ1-6; 7 bases map to TRBD1. There are 15 residues in the CDR3. Trimming cost V 7 bases and J 8 bases; bases outside gene matches: 11. Germline CDR1 and CDR2: LNHDA and SQIVND (reference sequence). Here the CDR3 reads CASTHPGGHHSPLHF. CDR3 bases: TGTGCCAGTACCCATCCAGGGGGGCACCATTCACCCCTCCACTTT.

This chain links TRBV11-2 with TRBJ1-3, with D tentatively TRBD1 (5 bases). Germline CDR1 and CDR2: SGHAT and FQNNGV. V shed 0 bases and J shed 7 bases, with 10 bases lying between them. This CDR3 has 14 amino acids. The CDR3 DNA is TGTGCCAGCAGCTTAGACACAGGACCGAACACCATATATTTT. Its protein is CASSLDTGPNTIYF.

V gene TRBV7-3 combines with J gene TRBJ2-7, with D possibly matching TRBD1 (6 bases). With 3 bases removed from V and 5 bases from J, the gap between germline ends came to 17 bases. The CDR3 loop spans 15 amino acids. The V gene's germline CDR1 is SGHTA and CDR2 FQGTGA. This chain's CDR3 is CASSLRTWTVNEQYF. CDR3 in DNA: TGTGCCAGCAGCTTGCGGACCTGGACAGTCAACGAGCAGTACTTC.

Worth noting for this clonotype: One end of the junction fails to match germline, which may point to a read error. V is TRBV7-2 and J is TRBJ2-6, with a tentative D call TRBD2 (5 bases). Germline loops: CDR1 SGHTA, CDR2 FQGNSA. The CDR3 sequence is 13 residues long. DNA of the CDR3: TGCGCCAGCAGCCAAGAAGGAGGCACAGTCCCGACTTTC. This translates into CASSQEGGTVPTF.

Concerning this clonotype: This may be a read error, as it is one base from a much larger clone. V usage is TRBV7-1 and J usage is TRBJ1-5, with 7 bases lining up with TRBD1. TRBV7-1 is given ORF status, its function remaining uncertain. V lost 2 bases and J lost 6; bases outside the gene matches: 1. CDR3 length: 13 amino acids. CDR3 amino acids: CASSSQGVQPQHF. As DNA, the CDR3 is TGTGCCAGCAGCTCACAGGGGGTTCAGCCCCAGCATTTT.

This clonotype was detected only a few times. The chain combines TRBV6-5 with TRBJ2-2; D not certain. The CDR3 runs to 13 residues. Germline V CDR1 and CDR2: MNHEY, SVGAGI. V was shortened by 8 bases and J by 4 bases, with 11 bases between the two germline ends. CDR3 residues: CASVRPVTGELFF. CDR3 bases: TGTGCCAGCGTTCGTCCGGTCACCGGGGAGCTGTTTTTT.

The gene calls are TRBV9 and TRBJ2-2; tentatively, D is TRBD2 (6 bases). The V and J ends lost 0 bases and 7 bases respectively, with 13 bases between them. The germline gives CDR1 SGDLS, CDR2 YYNGEE. This CDR3 comprises 15 residues. CDR3 in DNA: TGTGCCAGCAGCGTAGGGTTTGTAGCGGACGGGGAGCTGTTTTTT. Translating it yields CASSVGFVADGELFF.

The rearrangement uses TRBV20-1 and TRBJ1-4; 9 bases map to TRBD1. The CDR3 has 14 residues. The junction had 9 bases not matched to a gene; V was cut back by 5 bases and J by 8 bases. CDR1 and CDR2 (germline): DFQATT, SNEGSKA (reference sequence). CDR3: CSAQTGGNGEKLFF. In DNA form, the CDR3 reads TGCAGTGCTCAGACAGGGGGGAATGGGGAAAAACTGTTTTTT.

In DNA form, the CDR3 reads TGTGCCAGCATCGGCTATACTAGCGAAAAACTGTTTTTT. This encodes CASIGYTSEKLFF. The chain is built from TRBV2 and TRBJ1-4, with D uncertain. CDR1 SNHLY and CDR2 FYNNEI come from the germline V gene. CDR3 length: 13 amino acids. V shed 7 bases and J shed 8 bases, with 14 bases lying between them.

V and J are TRBV29-1 and TRBJ1-4; TRBD1 matches 11 bases. The V segment lost 5 bases and the J segment 8 bases; nucleotides outside the gene matches: 1. The germline V gene encodes CDR1 SQVTM and CDR2 ANQGSEA. The CDR3 spans 12 residues. CDR3 nucleotides: TGCAGCGTTAGGGACAGGGGGGAAAAACTGTTTTTT. Translated: CSVRDRGEKLFF.

This clonotype was seen a few times. The chain uses TRBV7-2 and TRBJ2-7; possible D gene TRBD2, 6 bases. Per the germline V gene, CDR1 is SGHTA and CDR2 is FQGNSA. This CDR3 region has 14 residues. The V and J ends lost 1 base and 5 bases respectively, with 12 bases between them. CDR3 in amino acids: CASSLDGTLDEQYF. As DNA, the CDR3 is TGTGCCAGCAGCTTAGATGGGACTCTCGACGAGCAGTACTTC.

At least ten counts were recorded for this clonotype. The CDR3 loop is CASSLEWDQPQHF. The DNA for the CDR3 is TGTGCCAGCAGCTTAGAATGGGATCAGCCCCAGCATTTT. This rearrangement joins TRBV7-9 to TRBJ1-5; D is unresolved. V lost 1 base to trimming and J lost 5 bases, with 6 bases between them. Germline CDR1 and CDR2: SEHNR and FQNEAQ (reference sequence). CDR3 length equals 13 residues. The complete variable domain, with remaining parts taken from reference TRBV7-9 and TRBJ1-5, reads DTGVSQNPRHKITKRGQNVTFRCDPISEHNRLYWYRQTLGQGPEFLTYFQNEAQLEKSRLLSDRFSAERPKGSFSTLEIQRTEQGDSAMYLCASSLEWDQPQHFGDGTRLSIL.

This clonotype appeared many times. The genes are TRBV7-2 and TRBJ1-6; D is perhaps TRBD1 (6 bases). The CDR3 consists of 13 residues. V was shortened by 1 base and J by 10 bases, with 8 bases between the two germline ends. CDR1 and CDR2 from the germline V gene are SGHTA and FQGNSA. CDR3 sequence reads: CASSLGQGSPLHF. CDR3 in DNA: TGTGCCAGCAGCTTAGGGCAGGGGTCACCCCTCCACTTT.

The sample holds many counts of this clonotype. The CDR3 DNA reads TGTGCCACCAGTGATTCAGCATGGGTAAACGAGGCCAACGTCCTGACTTTC. Its protein is CATSDSAWVNEANVLTF. The chain is built from TRBV24-1 and TRBJ2-6; D call uncertain. CDR3 size: 17 residues. The germline V gene has CDR1 KGHDR and CDR2 SFDVKD. Trimming pared 2 bases from V and 6 bases from J, leaving 16 bases between.

This chain links TRBV5-4 with TRBJ1-2; the D is unclear. V lost 0 bases to trimming and J lost 4 bases, with 10 bases between them. Looked up from germline, CDR1 is SGHNT and CDR2 is YYREEE (reference sequence). This CDR3 has 14 amino acids. The CDR3 DNA is TGTGCCAGCAGCTTGGTGGTACAAAGCTATGGCTACACCTTC. Its translation is CASSLVVQSYGYTF.

This clonotype has more than one count but fewer than ten. The genes are TRBV5-1 and TRBJ2-7; TRBD1 matches at 7 bases. V dropped 4 bases and J dropped 5; count of bases not matched to a gene: 9. This CDR3 has 14 amino acids. Germline loops: CDR1 SGHRS, CDR2 YFSETQ. In DNA, the CDR3 is TGCGCCAGCAGCCTGACAGGGAATGGAAACGAGCAGTACTTC. It specifies CASSLTGNGNEQYF.

The J gene is TRBJ1-1, the V gene TRBV7-2, with no clear D. This CDR3 has 13 residues. Per the germline V gene, CDR1 is SGHTA and CDR2 is FQGNSA. V lost 4 bases to trimming and J lost 4 bases, with 10 bases between them. CDR3 in DNA: TGTGCCAGCAGCTACGCCCAGACCACTGAAGCTTTCTTT. The encoded protein is CASSYAQTTEAFF.

The rearrangement uses TRBV20-1 and TRBJ1-3, with TRBD1 matching over 7 bases. CDR3 length: 13 amino acids. The V gene's germline CDR1 is DFQATT and CDR2 SNEGSKA (reference sequence). J lost 3 bases, V lost 5 bases, and 4 bases had no gene match. CDR3 bases: TGCAGTGCTTGGGACAGATTTGGAAACACCATATATTTT. Translated, it gives CSAWDRFGNTIYF.

This clonotype occurred once. The chain couples TRBV29-1 to TRBJ1-5, with 8 positions matching TRBD1. The CDR3 covers 13 residues. Germline CDR1 and CDR2: SQVTM and ANQGSEA. With V trimmed by 7 bases and J by 8 bases, 10 bases remained unmatched. The CDR3 region is CSAGQGRWEPQHF. Written as DNA, the CDR3 is TGCAGCGCCGGACAGGGAAGATGGGAGCCCCAGCATTTT.

The chain recombines TRBV6-5 with TRBJ1-5; maybe TRBD1 (5 bases). Germline V gene lookup returns CDR1 MNHEY and CDR2 SVGAGI. Trimming removed 8 bases from V and 4 bases from J, with 12 bases in between. This CDR3 is built from 13 residues. CDR3 residues: CASQRDGNQPQHF. In DNA form, the CDR3 reads TGTGCCAGCCAGCGGGACGGGAATCAGCCCCAGCATTTT.

The chain joins TRBV7-9 to TRBJ1-2; 7 positions agree with TRBD1. V lost 1 base, J lost 4 bases, and 9 bases stayed unmatched. The germline CDR1 and CDR2 sequences are SEHNR and FQNEAQ (reference sequence). The CDR3 is 16 residues long. CDR3 sequence (DNA): TGTGCCAGCAGCTTAGGCGAGGAGGGGGCAGGCTATGGCTACACCTTC. Its translation: CASSLGEEGAGYGYTF. The complete variable domain, with remaining parts taken from reference TRBV7-9 and TRBJ1-2, reads DTGVSQNPRHKITKRGQNVTFRCDPISEHNRLYWYRQTLGQGPEFLTYFQNEAQLEKSRLLSDRFSAERPKGSFSTLEIQRTEQGDSAMYLCASSLGEEGAGYGYTFGSGTRLTVV.

Regarding this clonotype: A much larger clone differs by one base, so this may be a read error. This chain links TRBV2 with TRBJ2-5, with 9 positions matching TRBD1. This CDR3 comprises 15 residues. Trimming cost V 6 bases and J 5 bases; bases outside gene matches: 10. The germline CDR1 and CDR2 sequences are SNHLY and FYNNEI. The chain's CDR3 is CASSLNRGQYETQYF. The CDR3 coding sequence is TGTGCCAGCAGCCTGAACAGGGGGCAGTACGAGACCCAGTACTTC.